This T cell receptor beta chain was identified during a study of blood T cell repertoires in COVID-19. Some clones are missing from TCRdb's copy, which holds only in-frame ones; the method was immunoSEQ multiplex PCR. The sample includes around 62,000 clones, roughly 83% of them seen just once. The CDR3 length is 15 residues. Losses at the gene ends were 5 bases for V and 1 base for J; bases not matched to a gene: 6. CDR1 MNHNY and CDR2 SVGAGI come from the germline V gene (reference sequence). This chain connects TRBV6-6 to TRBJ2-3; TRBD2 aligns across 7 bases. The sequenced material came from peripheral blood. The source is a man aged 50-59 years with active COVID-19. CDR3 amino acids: CASSPGRFGTDTQYF. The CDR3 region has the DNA TGTGCCAGCAGTCCCGGGAGGTTCGGCACAGATACGCAGTATTTT.